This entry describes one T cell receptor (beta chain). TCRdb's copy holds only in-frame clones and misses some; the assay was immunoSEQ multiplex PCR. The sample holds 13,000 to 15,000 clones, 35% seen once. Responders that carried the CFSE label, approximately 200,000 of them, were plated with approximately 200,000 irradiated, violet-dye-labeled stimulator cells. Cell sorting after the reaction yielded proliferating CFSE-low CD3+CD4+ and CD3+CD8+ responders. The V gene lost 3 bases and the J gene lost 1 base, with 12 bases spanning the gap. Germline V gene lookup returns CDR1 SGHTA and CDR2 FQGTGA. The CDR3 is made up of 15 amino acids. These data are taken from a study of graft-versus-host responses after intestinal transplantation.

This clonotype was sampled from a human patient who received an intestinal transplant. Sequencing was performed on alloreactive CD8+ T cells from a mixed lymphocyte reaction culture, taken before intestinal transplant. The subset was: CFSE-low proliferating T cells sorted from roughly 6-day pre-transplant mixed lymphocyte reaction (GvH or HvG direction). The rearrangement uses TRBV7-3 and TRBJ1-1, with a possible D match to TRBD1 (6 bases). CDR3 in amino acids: CASSFQTGGNTEAFF. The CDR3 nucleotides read TGTGCCAGCAGCTTCCAGACAGGAGGGAACACTGAAGCTTTCTTT.